The TCR beta chain described here comes from a study of monozygotic twins with inflammatory bowel disease. Study-level points and caveats: There was no way to distinguish the different T cell subtypes.

The CDR3 totals 15 residues. Germline lookup yields CDR1 SGDLS and CDR2 YYNGEE. Per sample, reverse transcription was split into eight reactions. TCRdb reprocessed the 5' RACE reads, with one entry per CDR3 protein and no DNA. Its table records some 150,000 distinct CDR3 sequences. In the case of this clonotype: The antigen is unknown.

Blood samples, whole and unsorted for T cells, yielded the isolated total RNA. The chain combines TRBV9 with TRBJ2-7; TCRdb gives TRBD1 as the D gene, but with no DNA this cannot be confirmed. The sequence came from a human donor with ulcerative colitis or Crohn's disease, or a healthy co-twin of an affected twin (not recorded which). Sample: blood. CDR3: CASSVGQGARYEQYF.